This T cell receptor beta chain was sequenced for a study of T cell responses to AZD1222 COVID-19 vaccine. Study-level information: Recipients boosted at about 4 weeks or about 12 weeks are pooled. Study-wide findings and caveats: Once two AZD1222 doses were given, Spike-specific TCR breadth and depth went up. Just six AZD1222 recipients were seropositive at baseline. Clonal diversity was possibly underestimated; the donors were predominantly white British and more often female.

As for this clone: The antigen remains undetermined.

Sequencing used immunoSEQ multiplex PCR; TCRdb keeps in-frame clones, though not all of them. This sample has 100,000 to 150,000 clones; around 85% occur once, and the top ten carry approximately 6.2%. This CDR3 has 14 residues. Looked up from germline, CDR1 is KGHSH and CDR2 is LQKENI. J lost 4 bases, V lost 5 bases, and 7 bases had no gene match. The specimen was peripheral blood, collected on day 0 of AZD1222 vaccination. This TCR was recovered from an adult in good health. The rearrangement links TRBV18 to TRBJ2-7; 8 bases are a match to TRBD1. The CDR3 region is CASSAQGAGYEQYF. CDR3 DNA sequence: TGTGCCAGCTCAGCCCAGGGGGCCGGGTACGAGCAGTACTTC.